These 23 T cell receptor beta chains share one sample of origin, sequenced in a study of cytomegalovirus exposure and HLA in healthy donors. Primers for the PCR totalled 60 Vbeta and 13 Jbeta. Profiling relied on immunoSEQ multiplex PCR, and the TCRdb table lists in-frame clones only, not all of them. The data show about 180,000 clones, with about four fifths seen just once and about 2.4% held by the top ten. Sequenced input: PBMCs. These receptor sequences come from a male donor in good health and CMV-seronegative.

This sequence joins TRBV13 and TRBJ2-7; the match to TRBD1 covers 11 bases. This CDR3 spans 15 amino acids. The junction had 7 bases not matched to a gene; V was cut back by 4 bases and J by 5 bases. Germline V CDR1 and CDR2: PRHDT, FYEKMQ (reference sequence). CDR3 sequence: CASSSEGQGVHEQYF. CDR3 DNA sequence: TGTGCCAGCAGCTCGGAGGGACAGGGGGTCCACGAGCAGTACTTC.

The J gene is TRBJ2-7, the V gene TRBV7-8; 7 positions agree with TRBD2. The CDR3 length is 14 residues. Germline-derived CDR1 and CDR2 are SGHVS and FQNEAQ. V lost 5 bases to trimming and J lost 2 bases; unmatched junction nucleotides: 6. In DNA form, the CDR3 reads TGTGCCAGCAGCCCAGAGCGGGGCACCTACGAGCAGTACTTC. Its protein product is CASSPERGTYEQYF.

CDR3 region: CASSLSSGETQYF. The CDR3, as DNA: TGCGCCAGCAGCCTATCGTCCGGAGAGACCCAGTACTTC. The rearrangement uses TRBV4-3 and TRBJ2-5; no clear D gene. Germline CDR1 reads LGHNA; CDR2 reads YSLEER. Trimming shortened V by 4 bases and J by 4 bases, and 10 bases separated the two germline ends. The CDR3 length is 13 residues.

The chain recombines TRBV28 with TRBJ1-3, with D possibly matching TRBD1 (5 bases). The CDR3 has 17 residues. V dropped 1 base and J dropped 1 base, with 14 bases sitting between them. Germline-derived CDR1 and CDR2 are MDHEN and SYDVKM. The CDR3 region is CASSLSSRGRSGNTIYF. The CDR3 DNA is TGTGCCAGCAGTTTATCTTCTAGGGGAAGATCTGGAAACACCATATATTTT.

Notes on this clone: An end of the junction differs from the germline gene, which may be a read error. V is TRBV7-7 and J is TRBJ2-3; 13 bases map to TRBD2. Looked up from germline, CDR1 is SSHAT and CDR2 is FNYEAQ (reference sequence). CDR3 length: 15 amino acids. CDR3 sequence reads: CASSRGLAGADTQYF. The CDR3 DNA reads TGTGCTAGCAGCCGAGGACTAGCGGGAGCAGATACGCAGTATTTT.

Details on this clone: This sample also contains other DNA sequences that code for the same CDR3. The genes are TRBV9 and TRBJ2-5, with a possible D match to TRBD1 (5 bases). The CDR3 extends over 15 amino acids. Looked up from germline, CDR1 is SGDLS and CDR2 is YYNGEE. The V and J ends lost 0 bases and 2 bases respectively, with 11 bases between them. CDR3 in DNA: TGTGCCAGCAGCGTAGGCCCGCAGGGACAAGAGACCCAGTACTTC. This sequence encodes CASSVGPQGQETQYF.

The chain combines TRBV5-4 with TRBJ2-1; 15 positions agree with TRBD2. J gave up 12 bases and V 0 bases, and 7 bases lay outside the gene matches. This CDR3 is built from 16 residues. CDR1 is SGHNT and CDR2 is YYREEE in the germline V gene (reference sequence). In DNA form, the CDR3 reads TGTGCCAGCAGCTTGGAGGGGACTAGCGGGGGGCTGGTGCAGTTCTTC. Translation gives CASSLEGTSGGLVQFF.

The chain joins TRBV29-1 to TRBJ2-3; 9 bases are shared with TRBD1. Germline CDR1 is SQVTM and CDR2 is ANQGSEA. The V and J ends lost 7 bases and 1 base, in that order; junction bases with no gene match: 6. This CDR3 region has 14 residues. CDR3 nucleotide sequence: TGCAGCGCACCAACAGGGGGCGGCACAGATACGCAGTATTTT. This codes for CSAPTGGGTDTQYF.

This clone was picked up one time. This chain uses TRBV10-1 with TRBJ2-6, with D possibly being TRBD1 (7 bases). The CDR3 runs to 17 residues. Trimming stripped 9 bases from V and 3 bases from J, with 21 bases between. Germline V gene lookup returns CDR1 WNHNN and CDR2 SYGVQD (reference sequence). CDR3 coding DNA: TGCGCCAGAAAACAGCACCAGGGGGAGGTTGGGGCCAACGTCCTGACTTTC. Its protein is CARKQHQGEVGANVLTF.

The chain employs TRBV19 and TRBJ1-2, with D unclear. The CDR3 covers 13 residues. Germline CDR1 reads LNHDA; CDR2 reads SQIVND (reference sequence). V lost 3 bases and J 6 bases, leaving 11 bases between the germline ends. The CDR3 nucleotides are TGTGCCAGTAGTATGGGCGTTCCCAATGGCTACACCTTC. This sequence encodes CASSMGVPNGYTF.

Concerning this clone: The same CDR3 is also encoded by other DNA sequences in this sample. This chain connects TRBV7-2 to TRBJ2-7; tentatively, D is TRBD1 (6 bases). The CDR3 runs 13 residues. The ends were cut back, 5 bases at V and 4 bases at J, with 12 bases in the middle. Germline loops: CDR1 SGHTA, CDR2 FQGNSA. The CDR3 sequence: CASSPGTLYEQYF. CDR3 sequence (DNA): TGTGCCAGCAGCCCCGGGACATTATACGAGCAGTACTTC.

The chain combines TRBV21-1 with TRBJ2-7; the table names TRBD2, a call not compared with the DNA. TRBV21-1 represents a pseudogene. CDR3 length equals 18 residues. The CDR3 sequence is CASSRNIMRLAATYEQYF. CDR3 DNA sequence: TGTGCCAGCAGCCGTAACATCATGAGGCTAGCAGCCACCTACGAGCAGTACTTC.

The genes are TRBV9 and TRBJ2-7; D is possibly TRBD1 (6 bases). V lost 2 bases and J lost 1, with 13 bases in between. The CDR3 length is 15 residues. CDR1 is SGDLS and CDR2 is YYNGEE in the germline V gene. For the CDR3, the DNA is TGTGCCAGCAGCGTTCAGGACAGACTTTCCTACGAGCAGTACTTC. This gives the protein CASSVQDRLSYEQYF.

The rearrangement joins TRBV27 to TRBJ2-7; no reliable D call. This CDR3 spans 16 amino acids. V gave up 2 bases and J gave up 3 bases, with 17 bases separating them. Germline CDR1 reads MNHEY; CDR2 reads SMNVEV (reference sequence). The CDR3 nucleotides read TGTGCCAGCAGTTTAGGGTACACATTATCAGGCTACGAGCAGTACTTC. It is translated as CASSLGYTLSGYEQYF.

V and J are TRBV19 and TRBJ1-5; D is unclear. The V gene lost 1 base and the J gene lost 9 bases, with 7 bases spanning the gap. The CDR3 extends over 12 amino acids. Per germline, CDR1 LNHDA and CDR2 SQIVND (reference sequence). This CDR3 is CASSIVQAPQHF. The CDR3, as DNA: TGTGCCAGTAGTATAGTCCAGGCGCCCCAGCATTTT. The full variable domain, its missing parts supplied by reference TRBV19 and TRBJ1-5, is DGGITQSPKYLFRKEGQNVTLSCEQNLNHDAMYWYRQDPGQGLRLIYYSQIVNDFQKGDIAEGYSVSREKKESFPLTVTSAQKNPTAFYLCASSIVQAPQHFGDGTRLSIL.

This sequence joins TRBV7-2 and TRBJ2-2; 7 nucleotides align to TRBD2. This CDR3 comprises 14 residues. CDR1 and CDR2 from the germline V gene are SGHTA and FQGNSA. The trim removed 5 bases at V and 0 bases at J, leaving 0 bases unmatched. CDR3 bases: TGTGCCAGCAGCGGACTAGCGAACACCGGGGAGCTGTTTTTT. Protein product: CASSGLANTGELFF.

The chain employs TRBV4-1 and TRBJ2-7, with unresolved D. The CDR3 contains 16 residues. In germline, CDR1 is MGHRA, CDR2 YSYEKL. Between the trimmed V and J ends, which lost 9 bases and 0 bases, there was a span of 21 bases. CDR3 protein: CARYRSLRPHSYEQYF. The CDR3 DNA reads TGCGCCAGGTATCGAAGCCTACGCCCTCACTCCTACGAGCAGTACTTC.

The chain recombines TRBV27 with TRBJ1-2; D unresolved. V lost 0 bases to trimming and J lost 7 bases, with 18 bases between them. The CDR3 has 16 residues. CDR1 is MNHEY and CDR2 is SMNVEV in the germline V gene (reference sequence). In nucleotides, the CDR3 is TGTGCCAGCAGTTTATCGCAAACTTACCTATCTAGTGGCTACACCTTC. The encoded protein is CASSLSQTYLSSGYTF.

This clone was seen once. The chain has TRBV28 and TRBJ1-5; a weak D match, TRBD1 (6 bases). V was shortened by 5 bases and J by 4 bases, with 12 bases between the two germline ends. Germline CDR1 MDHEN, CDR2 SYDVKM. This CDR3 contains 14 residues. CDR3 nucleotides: TGTGCCAGCAGTCCGGGACATTCTAATCAGCCCCAGCATTTT. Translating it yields CASSPGHSNQPQHF.

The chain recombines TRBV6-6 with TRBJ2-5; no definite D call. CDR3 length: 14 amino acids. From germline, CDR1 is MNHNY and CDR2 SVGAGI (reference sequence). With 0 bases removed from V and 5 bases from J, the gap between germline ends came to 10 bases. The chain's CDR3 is CASSYSRNAETQYF. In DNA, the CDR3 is TGTGCCAGCAGTTACTCCCGCAACGCGGAGACCCAGTACTTC.

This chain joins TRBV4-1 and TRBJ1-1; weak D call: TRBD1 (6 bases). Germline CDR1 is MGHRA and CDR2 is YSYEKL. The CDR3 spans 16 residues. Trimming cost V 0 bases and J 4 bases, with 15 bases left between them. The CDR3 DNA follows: TGCGCCAGCAGCCAAGAAGAAGGGGGGGCCCCCACTGAAGCTTTCTTT. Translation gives CASSQEEGGAPTEAFF.

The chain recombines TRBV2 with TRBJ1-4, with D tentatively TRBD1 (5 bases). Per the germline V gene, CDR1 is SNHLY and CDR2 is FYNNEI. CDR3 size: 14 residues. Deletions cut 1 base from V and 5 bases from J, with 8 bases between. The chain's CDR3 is CASSEGRTNEKLFF. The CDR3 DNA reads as TGTGCCAGCAGTGAAGGCCGGACAAATGAAAAACTGTTTTTT. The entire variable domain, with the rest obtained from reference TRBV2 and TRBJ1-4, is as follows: EPEVTQTPSHQVTQMGQEVILRCVPISNHLYFYWYRQILGQKVEFLVSFYNNEISEKSEIFDDQFSVERPDGSNFTLKIRSTKLEDSAMYFCASSEGRTNEKLFFGSGTQLSVL.

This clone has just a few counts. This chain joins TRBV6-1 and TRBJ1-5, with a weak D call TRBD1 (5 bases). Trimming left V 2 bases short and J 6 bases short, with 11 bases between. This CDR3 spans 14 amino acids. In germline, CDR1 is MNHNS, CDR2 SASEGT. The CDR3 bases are TGTGCCAGCAGTGAAATGACAGTTAGTCAGCCCCAGCATTTT. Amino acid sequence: CASSEMTVSQPQHF.